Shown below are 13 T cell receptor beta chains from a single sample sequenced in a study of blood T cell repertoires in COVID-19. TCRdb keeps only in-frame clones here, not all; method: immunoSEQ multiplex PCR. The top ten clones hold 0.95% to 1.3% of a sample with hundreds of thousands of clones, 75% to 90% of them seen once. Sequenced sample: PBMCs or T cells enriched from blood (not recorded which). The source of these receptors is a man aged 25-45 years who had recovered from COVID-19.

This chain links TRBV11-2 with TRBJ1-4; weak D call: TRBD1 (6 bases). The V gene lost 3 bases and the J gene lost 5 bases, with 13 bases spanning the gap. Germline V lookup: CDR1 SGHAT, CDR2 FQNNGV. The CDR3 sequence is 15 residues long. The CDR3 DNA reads TGTGCCAGCAGCTTCGGGTTTGGACAGAATGAAAAACTGTTTTTT. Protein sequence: CASSFGFGQNEKLFF.

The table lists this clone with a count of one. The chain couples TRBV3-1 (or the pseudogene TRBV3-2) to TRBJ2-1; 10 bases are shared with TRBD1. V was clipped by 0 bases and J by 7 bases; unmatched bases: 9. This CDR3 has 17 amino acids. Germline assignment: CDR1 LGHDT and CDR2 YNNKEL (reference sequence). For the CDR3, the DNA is TGTGCCAGCAGCCAAGATAGGGGACAGGGGTTTCGGAATGAGCAGTTCTTC. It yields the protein CASSQDRGQGFRNEQFF.

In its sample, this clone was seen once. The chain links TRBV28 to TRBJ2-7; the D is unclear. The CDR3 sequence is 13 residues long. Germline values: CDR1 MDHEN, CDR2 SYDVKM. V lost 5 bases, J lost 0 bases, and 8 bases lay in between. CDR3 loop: CASSPPGSYEQYF. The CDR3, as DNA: TGTGCCAGCAGTCCCCCAGGCTCCTACGAGCAGTACTTC.

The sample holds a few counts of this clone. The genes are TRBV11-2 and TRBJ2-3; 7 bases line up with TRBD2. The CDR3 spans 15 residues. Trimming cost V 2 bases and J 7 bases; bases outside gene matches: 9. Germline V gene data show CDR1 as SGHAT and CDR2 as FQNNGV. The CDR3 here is CASSLTTGLSNTQYF. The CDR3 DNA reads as TGTGCCAGCAGCTTAACAACGGGACTATCGAATACGCAGTATTTT.

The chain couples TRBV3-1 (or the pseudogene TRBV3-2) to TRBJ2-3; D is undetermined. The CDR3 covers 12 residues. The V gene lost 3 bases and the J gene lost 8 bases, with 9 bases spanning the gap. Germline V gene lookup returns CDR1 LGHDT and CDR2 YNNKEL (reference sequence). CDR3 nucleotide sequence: TGTGCCAGCAGCCAGGTCCAGTCTACGCAGTATTTT. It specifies CASSQVQSTQYF.

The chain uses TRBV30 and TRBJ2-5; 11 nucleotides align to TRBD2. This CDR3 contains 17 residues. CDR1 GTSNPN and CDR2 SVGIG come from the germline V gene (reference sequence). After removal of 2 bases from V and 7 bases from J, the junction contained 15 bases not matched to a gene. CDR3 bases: TGTGCCTGGAGTTCATCGACTAGCGGGACATACCCCCGGACCCAGTACTTC. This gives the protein CAWSSSTSGTYPRTQYF.

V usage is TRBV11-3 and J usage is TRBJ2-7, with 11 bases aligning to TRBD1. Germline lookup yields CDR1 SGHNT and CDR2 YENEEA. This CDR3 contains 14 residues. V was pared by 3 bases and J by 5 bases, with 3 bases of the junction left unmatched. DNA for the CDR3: TGTGCCAGCAGCTTGGACAGGGGGCAGAACGAGCAGTACTTC. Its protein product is CASSLDRGQNEQYF.

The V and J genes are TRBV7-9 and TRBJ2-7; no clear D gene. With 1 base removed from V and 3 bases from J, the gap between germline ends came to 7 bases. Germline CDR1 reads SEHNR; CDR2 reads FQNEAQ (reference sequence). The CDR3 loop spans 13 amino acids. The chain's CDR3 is CASSLGHDYEQYF. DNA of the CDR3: TGTGCCAGCAGCTTAGGACACGACTACGAGCAGTACTTC.

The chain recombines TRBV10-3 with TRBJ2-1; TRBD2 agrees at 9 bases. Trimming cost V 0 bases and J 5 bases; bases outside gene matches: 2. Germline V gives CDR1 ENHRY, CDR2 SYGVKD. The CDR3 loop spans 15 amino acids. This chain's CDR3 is CAISESLAGNNEQFF. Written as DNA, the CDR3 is TGTGCCATCAGTGAGTCCCTAGCGGGAAACAATGAGCAGTTCTTC.

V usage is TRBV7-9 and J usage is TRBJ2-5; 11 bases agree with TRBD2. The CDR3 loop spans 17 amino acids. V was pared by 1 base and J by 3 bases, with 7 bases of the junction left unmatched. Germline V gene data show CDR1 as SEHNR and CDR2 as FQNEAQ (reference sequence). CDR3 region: CASSLVLAGGNKETQYF. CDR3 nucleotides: TGTGCCAGCAGCTTAGTTCTAGCGGGAGGAAACAAAGAGACCCAGTACTTC.

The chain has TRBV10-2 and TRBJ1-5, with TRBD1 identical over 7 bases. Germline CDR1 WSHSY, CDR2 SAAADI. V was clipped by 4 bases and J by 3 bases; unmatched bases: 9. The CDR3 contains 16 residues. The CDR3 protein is CASSGRDSGPNQPQHF. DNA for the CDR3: TGCGCCAGCAGTGGAAGGGACAGTGGACCCAATCAGCCCCAGCATTTT.

CDR3 sequence reads: CASSPGGLTDTQYF. The CDR3 DNA reads TGTGCCAGCTCACCAGGGGGCTTAACAGATACGCAGTATTTT. The chain combines TRBV18 with TRBJ2-3, with D possibly being TRBD1 (6 bases). CDR1 and CDR2 (germline): KGHSH, LQKENI. The CDR3 is made up of 14 amino acids. The V end was cut by 2 bases, the J end by 3 bases, with 9 bases between.

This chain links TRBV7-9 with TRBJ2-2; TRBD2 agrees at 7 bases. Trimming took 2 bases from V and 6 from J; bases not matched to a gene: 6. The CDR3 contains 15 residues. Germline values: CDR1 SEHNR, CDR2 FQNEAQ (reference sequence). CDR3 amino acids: CASSLREGSSGELFF. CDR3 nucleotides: TGTGCCAGCAGCTTAAGGGAGGGCTCTTCCGGGGAGCTGTTTTTT.